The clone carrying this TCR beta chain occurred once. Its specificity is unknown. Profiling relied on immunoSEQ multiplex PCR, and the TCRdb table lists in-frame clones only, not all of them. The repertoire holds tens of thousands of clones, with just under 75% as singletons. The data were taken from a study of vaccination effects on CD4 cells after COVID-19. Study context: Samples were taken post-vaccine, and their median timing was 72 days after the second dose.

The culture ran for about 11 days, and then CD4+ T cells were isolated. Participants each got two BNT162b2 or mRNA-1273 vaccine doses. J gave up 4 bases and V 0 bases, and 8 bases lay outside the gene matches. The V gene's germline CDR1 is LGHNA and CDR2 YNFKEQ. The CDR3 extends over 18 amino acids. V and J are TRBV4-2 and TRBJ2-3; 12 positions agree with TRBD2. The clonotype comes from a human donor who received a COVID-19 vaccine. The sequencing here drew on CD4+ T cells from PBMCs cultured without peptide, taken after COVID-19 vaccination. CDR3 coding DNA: TGTGCCAGCAGCCAAGAAGGAGCTAGCGGGGGGGGCTCAGATACGCAGTATTTT. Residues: CASSQEGASGGGSDTQYF.